The 11 T cell receptor beta chains presented below share a single source sample, sequenced in a study of cytomegalovirus exposure and HLA in healthy donors. 60 Vbeta and 13 Jbeta primers were used in PCR. Some clones are missing from TCRdb's copy, which holds only in-frame ones; the method was immunoSEQ multiplex PCR. The sample includes 160,000 or so clones, about 77% of them seen just once. Sequences were obtained from PBMCs. All receptors derive from a man between 60 and 75 years old in good health and CMV-seronegative.

The chain uses TRBV7-9 and TRBJ2-5; the match to TRBD2 covers 12 bases. CDR3 length: 16 amino acids. After removal of 5 bases from V and 5 bases from J, the junction contained 9 bases not matched to a gene. Germline V gene data show CDR1 as SEHNR and CDR2 as FQNEAQ (reference sequence). The DNA of the CDR3 is TGTGCCAGCAGCCCACGGACTAGCGGGATTGGGGAGACCCAGTACTTC. Protein: CASSPRTSGIGETQYF.

V gene TRBV5-8 combines with J gene TRBJ1-2; TRBD1 aligns across 8 bases. The CDR3 consists of 18 residues. Germline trimming cut 4 bases from V and 1 base from J; bases unmatched to any gene: 15. CDR1 is SGHTS, CDR2 YDEGEE, per germline. CDR3 bases: TGTGCCAGCAGCCCTGGCCCTTTGCAGGGGGCGGTTAACTATGGCTACACCTTC. Its protein product is CASSPGPLQGAVNYGYTF.

The CDR3 is CASSYQAGGIAKNIQYF. For the CDR3, the DNA is TGCGCCAGCAGCTACCAAGCGGGGGGGATAGCCAAAAACATTCAGTACTTC. The chain couples TRBV5-1 to TRBJ2-4, with 10 bases identical to TRBD2. The CDR3 consists of 17 residues. The germline V gene has CDR1 SGHRS and CDR2 YFSETQ. The V segment lost 3 bases and the J segment 0 bases; nucleotides outside the gene matches: 6.

The V gene is TRBV9, the J gene TRBJ2-2; 7 bases are a match to TRBD1. Losses at the gene ends were 3 bases for V and 4 bases for J; bases not matched to a gene: 12. The CDR3 totals 17 residues. CDR1 is SGDLS and CDR2 is YYNGEE in the germline V gene. The CDR3 loop is CASSAPRTGGFTGELFF. DNA for the CDR3: TGTGCCAGCAGCGCCCCAAGGACAGGCGGGTTCACCGGGGAGCTGTTTTTT.

This rearrangement joins TRBV7-8 to TRBJ1-5; D perhaps matches TRBD1 (6 bases). The CDR3 is made up of 16 amino acids. Germline V CDR1 and CDR2: SGHVS, FQNEAQ. Trimming took 2 bases from V and 4 from J, leaving 15 bases between them. CDR3 loop: CASSLRGGQGNQPQHF. The CDR3 coding sequence is TGTGCCAGCAGCTTAAGGGGGGGGCAGGGAAATCAGCCCCAGCATTTT. Looking up the rest from reference TRBV7-8 and TRBJ1-5 gives the full variable domain: GAGVSQSPRYKVAKRGQDVALRCDPISGHVSLFWYQQALGQGPEFLTYFQNEAQLDKSGLPSDRFFAERPEGSVSTLKIQRTQQEDSAVYLCASSLRGGQGNQPQHFGDGTRLSIL.

V and J are TRBV5-1 and TRBJ1-1; D is undetermined. Germline V gene lookup returns CDR1 SGHRS and CDR2 YFSETQ. The V end was cut by 3 bases, the J end by 6 bases, with 15 bases between. The CDR3 has 14 amino acids. The CDR3 region is CASSSGEGGPEAFF. CDR3 nucleotide sequence: TGCGCCAGCAGCTCCGGGGAGGGAGGGCCTGAAGCTTTCTTT.

The chain combines TRBV11-2 with TRBJ2-7, with 8 bases lining up with TRBD2. The CDR3 is 15 amino acids. The germline V gene encodes CDR1 SGHAT and CDR2 FQNNGV. V lost 5 bases, J lost 4 bases, and 10 bases stayed unmatched. The CDR3, as DNA: TGTGCCAGCAGCCAGACGGGGGGGCCAGGGTACGAGCAGTACTTC. It translates to CASSQTGGPGYEQYF.

This clone was detected a few times. The V and J genes are TRBV6-6 and TRBJ1-5; 7 positions match TRBD1. The CDR3 is 15 amino acids. Trimming at V came to 6 bases and at J to 4 bases, leaving 9 bases not matched to a gene. Germline assignment: CDR1 MNHNY and CDR2 SVGAGI (reference sequence). CDR3 nucleotide sequence: TGTGCCAGCAGGGTGACAGGGATCGAGAATCAGCCCCAGCATTTT. As protein: CASRVTGIENQPQHF.

This clone appeared a few times. The gene calls are TRBV19 and TRBJ2-7; the D is unclear. Germline V gives CDR1 LNHDA, CDR2 SQIVND (reference sequence). Trimming pared 5 bases from V and 0 bases from J, leaving 11 bases between. CDR3 length equals 14 residues. The CDR3 region is CASSPQVSSYEQYF. The CDR3 DNA is TGTGCCAGTAGTCCGCAGGTGAGCTCCTACGAGCAGTACTTC.

This chain links TRBV10-2 with TRBJ2-5; 10 nucleotides match TRBD2. This CDR3 is built from 15 residues. Germline V gene lookup returns CDR1 WSHSY and CDR2 SAAADI. V was pared by 2 bases and J by 5 bases, with 5 bases of the junction left unmatched. CDR3 region: CASSEPGSGGETQYF. For the CDR3, the DNA is TGCGCCAGCAGTGAGCCGGGTAGCGGGGGGGAGACCCAGTACTTC.

The V and J genes are TRBV7-2 and TRBJ1-4, with D unclear. Germline loops: CDR1 SGHTA, CDR2 FQGNSA. The length of the CDR3 is 14 residues. V was cut by 7 bases and J by 4 bases, with 13 bases left in between. The CDR3 loop is CASTFLRNNEKLFF. In DNA form, the CDR3 reads TGTGCCAGCACCTTTCTGAGGAATAATGAAAAACTGTTTTTT.